What follows are 18 T cell receptor beta chains derived from one specimen sequenced in a study of T cell responses to AZD1222 COVID-19 vaccine. Here immunoSEQ multiplex PCR was the method, and the copy in TCRdb shows in-frame clones only, minus some. The sample lists roughly 190,000 clones; more than 75% were seen once. The sequenced sample was peripheral blood, obtained on day 0 of AZD1222 vaccination. Every receptor here comes from an adult in good health.

The chain has TRBV5-1 and TRBJ1-1; 8 bases are a match to TRBD1. Germline V CDR1 and CDR2: SGHRS, YFSETQ. The V segment lost 0 bases and the J segment 11 bases; nucleotides outside the gene matches: 3. This CDR3 has 12 residues. This CDR3 reads CASSLAGGEAFF. Written as DNA, the CDR3 is TGCGCCAGCAGCTTGGCAGGGGGCGAGGCTTTCTTT.

The chain carries TRBV9 and TRBJ1-1; no clear D gene. Germline V gives CDR1 SGDLS, CDR2 YYNGEE. The CDR3 is made up of 14 amino acids. V lost 0 bases and J lost 1, with 7 bases in between. The CDR3, as DNA: TGTGCCAGCAGCGTAGGCCTGTCGAACACTGAAGCTTTCTTT. Protein sequence: CASSVGLSNTEAFF.

V is TRBV7-3 and J is TRBJ2-1; 9 bases line up with TRBD2. J lost 6 bases, V lost 5 bases, and 8 bases had no gene match. The CDR3 extends over 15 amino acids. Germline V lookup: CDR1 SGHTA, CDR2 FQGTGA. In nucleotides, the CDR3 is TGTGCCAGCAGCCCAATTAGCGGGGGCGGCAATGAGCAGTTCTTC. Translating it yields CASSPISGGGNEQFF.

This sequence joins TRBV12-3 or TRBV12-4 and TRBJ2-7; D ambiguous. V was pared by 3 bases and J by 2 bases, with 5 bases between. The CDR3 is 12 residues long. Written as DNA, the CDR3 is TGTGCCAGCAGTTTCTGGCCCTACGAGCAGTACTTC. Protein product: CASSFWPYEQYF.

V and J are TRBV12-3 or TRBV12-4 and TRBJ2-7, with 7 bases matching TRBD1. Trimming at V came to 5 bases and at J to 3 bases, leaving 4 bases not matched to a gene. The CDR3 is 13 amino acids. In DNA form, the CDR3 reads TGTGCCAGCAGTCCCGGGACAGTCTACGAGCAGTACTTC. Translating gives CASSPGTVYEQYF.

This clone was recorded only once. This chain links TRBV6-1 with TRBJ2-1; TRBD2 matches 13 bases. Germline lookup yields CDR1 MNHNS and CDR2 SASEGT. The CDR3 spans 16 residues. V lost 2 bases, J lost 8 bases, and 6 bases stayed unmatched. In DNA form, the CDR3 reads TGTGCCAGCAGTGAACGCCGGACTAGCGGGGGACATGAGCAGTTCTTC. Residues: CASSERRTSGGHEQFF.

This clone was observed once. This chain joins TRBV27 and TRBJ2-1; 9 bases map to TRBD1. This CDR3 has 15 amino acids. V was clipped by 0 bases and J by 7 bases; unmatched bases: 4. Germline loops: CDR1 MNHEY, CDR2 SMNVEV (reference sequence). CDR3 coding DNA: TGTGCCAGCAGTTTATCCCGCGACAGGGGGAATGAGCAGTTCTTC. Protein product: CASSLSRDRGNEQFF.

This chain links TRBV7-7 with TRBJ2-3, with D tentatively TRBD1 or TRBD2 (5 bases each). V was clipped by 0 bases and J by 2 bases, with 15 bases between them. This CDR3 comprises 17 residues. Germline CDR1 is SSHAT and CDR2 is FNYEAQ (reference sequence). This CDR3 reads CASSLAVGRGATDTQYF. The CDR3 region has the DNA TGTGCCAGCAGCTTAGCGGTGGGAAGGGGAGCCACAGATACGCAGTATTTT.

The chain couples TRBV27 to TRBJ1-2, with a tentative D call TRBD1 (5 bases). Between the trimmed V and J ends, which lost 3 bases and 2 bases, there was a span of 10 bases. Germline lookup yields CDR1 MNHEY and CDR2 SMNVEV (reference sequence). This CDR3 is built from 14 residues. The CDR3 spells CASSFGGENYGYTF. The DNA for the CDR3 is TGTGCCAGCAGTTTTGGGGGGGAGAACTATGGCTACACCTTC.

The V call is TRBV27, the J call TRBJ2-3, with TRBD1 matching over 9 bases. Looked up from germline, CDR1 is MNHEY and CDR2 is SMNVEV (reference sequence). The CDR3 length is 13 residues. The J segment lost 3 bases and the V segment lost 7 bases, leaving 2 bases of the junction unmatched. CDR3: CASMGQGTDTQYF. Written as DNA, the CDR3 is TGTGCCAGCATGGGACAGGGAACAGATACGCAGTATTTT.

The rearrangement joins TRBV28 to TRBJ2-7; TRBD1 might be the D (6 bases). Germline V gene data show CDR1 as MDHEN and CDR2 as SYDVKM. This CDR3 region has 14 residues. V was shortened by 2 bases and J by 3 bases, with 11 bases between the two germline ends. DNA of the CDR3: TGTGCCAGCAGTTTAGTCGGACAGAACTACGAGCAGTACTTC. Amino acids: CASSLVGQNYEQYF.

The V gene is TRBV28, the J gene TRBJ1-5; 11 bases are a match to TRBD1. The CDR3 covers 15 residues. The germline CDR1 and CDR2 sequences are MDHEN and SYDVKM. With V trimmed by 5 bases and J by 6 bases, 6 bases remained unmatched. This CDR3 is CASSPEGQGVQPQHF. CDR3 sequence (DNA): TGTGCCAGCAGTCCCGAGGGACAGGGGGTTCAGCCCCAGCATTTT.

V and J are TRBV7-3 and TRBJ2-2; 7 positions match TRBD1. Germline V gene sequence: CDR1 SGHTA, CDR2 FQGTGA. The CDR3 runs to 15 residues. J was trimmed by 2 bases and V by 3 bases; bases with no gene match: 3. CDR3: CASSFTGDNTGELFF. DNA for the CDR3: TGTGCCAGCAGCTTTACAGGGGACAACACCGGGGAGCTGTTTTTT.

This clone was picked up a small number of times. This rearrangement joins TRBV12-3 or TRBV12-4 to TRBJ2-5; no reliable D call. Trimming left V 4 bases short and J 1 base short, with 7 bases between. This CDR3 has 13 residues. The CDR3 loop reads CASSSDLQETQYF. The DNA of the CDR3 is TGTGCCAGCAGTTCGGACCTCCAAGAGACCCAGTACTTC.

As DNA, the CDR3 is TGTGCTAGTGGTTTGCCCAAGACTAGCGGGGGCTACGAGCAGTACTTC. It is translated as CASGLPKTSGGYEQYF. The chain joins TRBV12-5 to TRBJ2-7; 12 bases align to TRBD2. Losses at the gene ends were 2 bases for V and 3 bases for J; bases not matched to a gene: 5. CDR1 and CDR2 (germline): LGHNT, FRNRAP. CDR3 length equals 16 residues.

The rearrangement uses TRBV2 and TRBJ1-5, with D hard to call. CDR3 length: 14 amino acids. Germline V gene lookup returns CDR1 SNHLY and CDR2 FYNNEI. V was shortened by 7 bases and J by 0 bases, with 10 bases between the two germline ends. The CDR3, as DNA: TGTGCCAGCAAGACAAGGATTAGCAATCAGCCCCAGCATTTT. Its protein is CASKTRISNQPQHF.

This clone has just one count. This chain links TRBV2 with TRBJ2-3; 9 positions match TRBD1. From germline, CDR1 is SNHLY and CDR2 FYNNEI. Losses at the gene ends were 4 bases for V and 8 bases for J; bases not matched to a gene: 4. This CDR3 spans 13 amino acids. As DNA, the CDR3 is TGTGCCAGCAGTGGGACAGGGGAGGGTACGCAGTATTTT. Translation gives CASSGTGEGTQYF.

The chain recombines TRBV24-1 with TRBJ2-2; D is uncertain. V lost 3 bases and J lost 1, with 11 bases in between. This CDR3 is built from 16 residues. The V gene's germline CDR1 is KGHDR and CDR2 SFDVKD. The CDR3 nucleotides read TGTGCCACCAGTGATCTTAGTGCCTTGAACACCGGGGAGCTGTTTTTT. Translating it yields CATSDLSALNTGELFF.